What follows are 7 T cell receptor beta chains derived from one specimen sequenced in a study of cytomegalovirus exposure and HLA in healthy donors. PCR employed 60 Vbeta and 13 Jbeta primers. Sequencing used immunoSEQ multiplex PCR; TCRdb keeps in-frame clones, though not all of them. The data hold 150,000 or so clones, with 60% to 80% observed a single time. Sequencing used PBMCs. The receptor set was obtained from a woman in her thirties or forties in good health and CMV-seropositive.

The gene calls are TRBV5-1 and TRBJ1-5; D gene ambiguous. The CDR3 runs 16 residues. The germline gives CDR1 SGHRS, CDR2 YFSETQ. Trimming cost V 2 bases and J 1 base, with 13 bases left between them. The CDR3 coding sequence is TGCGCCAGCAGCTTTGTACCAGTCTCGAGCAATCAGCCCCAGCATTTT. It is translated as CASSFVPVSSNQPQHF.

This clone has a single count. The rearrangement uses TRBV19 and TRBJ1-5, with 8 bases fitting TRBD1. Germline CDR1 LNHDA, CDR2 SQIVND (reference sequence). The CDR3 runs to 16 residues. V lost 0 bases and J lost 4; bases outside the gene matches: 5. CDR3 sequence: CASSIDLGQGNQPQHF. As DNA, the CDR3 is TGTGCCAGTAGTATAGATCTAGGACAGGGTAATCAGCCCCAGCATTTT. The whole variable domain, remainder taken from reference TRBV19 and TRBJ1-5, is DGGITQSPKYLFRKEGQNVTLSCEQNLNHDAMYWYRQDPGQGLRLIYYSQIVNDFQKGDIAEGYSVSREKKESFPLTVTSAQKNPTAFYLCASSIDLGQGNQPQHFGDGTRLSIL.

This clone was observed once. This chain joins TRBV19 and TRBJ2-7, with 7 bases identical to TRBD2. The germline V gene has CDR1 LNHDA and CDR2 SQIVND (reference sequence). This CDR3 has 16 residues. J lost 2 bases, V lost 4 bases, and 11 bases had no gene match. The CDR3 here is CASSRPGGLSPYEQYF. In DNA form, the CDR3 reads TGTGCCAGTAGTAGGCCGGGGGGACTCTCCCCCTACGAGCAGTACTTC. Full variable domain (rest looked up from reference TRBV19 and TRBJ2-7): DGGITQSPKYLFRKEGQNVTLSCEQNLNHDAMYWYRQDPGQGLRLIYYSQIVNDFQKGDIAEGYSVSREKKESFPLTVTSAQKNPTAFYLCASSRPGGLSPYEQYFGPGTRLTVT.

V and J are TRBV7-8 and TRBJ2-7; D may be TRBD1 (8 bases). Germline V gene lookup returns CDR1 SGHVS and CDR2 FQNEAQ. CDR3 length equals 14 residues. V lost 5 bases and J lost 4, with 15 bases in between. The CDR3 is CASSSTGGAYEQYF. As DNA, the CDR3 is TGTGCCAGCAGCAGTACAGGGGGGGCGTACGAGCAGTACTTC.

V usage is TRBV10-3 and J usage is TRBJ1-2; D might be TRBD1 (5 bases). Deletions cut 7 bases from V and 7 bases from J, with 16 bases between. This CDR3 spans 13 amino acids. Germline V gene sequence: CDR1 ENHRY, CDR2 SYGVKD. CDR3 loop: CAITSVGRGGYTF. The CDR3 nucleotides read TGTGCCATCACCTCGGTTGGGAGGGGTGGCTACACCTTC.

V is TRBV18 and J is TRBJ2-7; 7 nucleotides line up with TRBD2. V was pared by 3 bases and J by 0 bases, with 5 bases of the junction left unmatched. The CDR3 covers 15 residues. The germline gives CDR1 KGHSH, CDR2 LQKENI. In DNA, the CDR3 is TGTGCCAGCTCACCTCTAGCGGTCAGCTCCTACGAGCAGTACTTC. This translates into CASSPLAVSSYEQYF. Full variable domain (rest looked up from reference TRBV18 and TRBJ2-7): NAGVMQNPRHLVRRRGQEARLRCSPMKGHSHVYWYRQLPEEGLKFMVYLQKENIIDESGMPKERFSAEFPKEGPSILRIQQVVRGDSAAYFCASSPLAVSSYEQYFGPGTRLTVT.

The chain carries TRBV5-4 and TRBJ2-5, with TRBD2 matching over 8 bases. Losses at the gene ends were 4 bases for V and 9 bases for J; bases not matched to a gene: 14. CDR3 length equals 15 residues. Germline V gene lookup returns CDR1 SGHNT and CDR2 YYREEE (reference sequence). The CDR3 bases are TGTGCCAGCAGCACCCCAAGCGGGAGCTTAGGGGCCCAGTACTTC. Translating gives CASSTPSGSLGAQYF. Full variable domain (outside the CDR3, taken from reference TRBV5-4 and TRBJ2-5): ETGVTQSPTHLIKTRGQQVTLRCSSQSGHNTVSWYQQALGQGPQFIFQYYREEENGRGNFPPRFSGLQFPNYSSELNVNALELDDSALYLCASSTPSGSLGAQYFGPGTRLLVL.